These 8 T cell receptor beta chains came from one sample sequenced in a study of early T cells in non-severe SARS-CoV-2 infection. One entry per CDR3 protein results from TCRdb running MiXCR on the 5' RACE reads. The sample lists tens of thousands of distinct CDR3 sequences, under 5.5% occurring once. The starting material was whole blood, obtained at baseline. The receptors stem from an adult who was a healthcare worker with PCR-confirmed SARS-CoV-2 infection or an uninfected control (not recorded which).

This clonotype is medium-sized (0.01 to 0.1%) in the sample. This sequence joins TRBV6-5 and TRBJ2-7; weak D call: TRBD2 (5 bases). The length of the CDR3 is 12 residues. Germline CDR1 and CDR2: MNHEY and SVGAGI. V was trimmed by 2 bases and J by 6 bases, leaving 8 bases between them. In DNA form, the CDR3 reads TGTGCCAGCAGTTACGTAGGAGGCGAGCAGTACTTC. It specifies CASSYVGGEQYF.

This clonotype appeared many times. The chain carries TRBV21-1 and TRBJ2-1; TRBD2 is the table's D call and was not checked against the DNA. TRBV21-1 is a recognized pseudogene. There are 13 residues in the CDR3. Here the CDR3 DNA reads TGTGCCAGCAGCAATAAAGGGAGCAATGAGCAGTTCTTC. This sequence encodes CASSNKGSNEQFF.

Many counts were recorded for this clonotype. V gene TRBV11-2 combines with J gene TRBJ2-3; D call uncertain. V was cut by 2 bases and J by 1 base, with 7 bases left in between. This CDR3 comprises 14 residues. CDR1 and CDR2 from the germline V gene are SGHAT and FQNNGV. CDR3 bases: TGTGCCAGCAGCTTACTGGTGGGCACAGATACGCAGTATTTT. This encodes CASSLLVGTDTQYF.

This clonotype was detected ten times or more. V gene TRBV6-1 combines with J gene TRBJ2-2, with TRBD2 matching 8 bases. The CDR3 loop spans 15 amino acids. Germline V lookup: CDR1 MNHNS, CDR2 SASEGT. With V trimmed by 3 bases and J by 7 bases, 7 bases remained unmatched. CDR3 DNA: TGTGCCAGCAGTGAGGAGGGACTAGTGGGCGGGGAGCTGTTTTTT. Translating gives CASSEEGLVGGELFF.

The CDR3 DNA reads TGCAGTGCACTAGGACTAGCGGGAGGCGAGCAGTACTTC. It translates to CSALGLAGGEQYF. The chain couples TRBV20-1 to TRBJ2-7, with 14 bases that match TRBD2. V shed 6 bases and J 6 bases; nucleotides not matched to a gene: 4. The CDR3 runs to 13 residues. Germline V gene lookup returns CDR1 DFQATT and CDR2 SNEGSKA (reference sequence).

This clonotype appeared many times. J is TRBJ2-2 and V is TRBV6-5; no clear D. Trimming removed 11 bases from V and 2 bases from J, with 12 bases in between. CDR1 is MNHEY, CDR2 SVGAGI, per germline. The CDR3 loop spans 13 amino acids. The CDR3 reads CAAISSNTGELFF. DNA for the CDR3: TGTGCCGCTATTTCCTCCAACACCGGGGAGCTGTTTTTT.

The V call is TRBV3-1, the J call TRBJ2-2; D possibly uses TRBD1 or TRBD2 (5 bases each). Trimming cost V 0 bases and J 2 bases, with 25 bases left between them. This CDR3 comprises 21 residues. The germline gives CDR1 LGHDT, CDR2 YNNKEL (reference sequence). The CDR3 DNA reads TGTGCCAGCAGCCAAGATTCCTTTTGGGGCGCCGGGACCAATAACACCGGGGAGCTGTTTTTT. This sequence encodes CASSQDSFWGAGTNNTGELFF. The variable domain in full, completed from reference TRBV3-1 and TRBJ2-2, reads DTAVSQTPKYLVTQMGNDKSIKCEQNLGHDTMYWYKQDSKKFLKIMFSYNNKELIINETVPNRFSPKSPDKAHLNLHINSLELGDSAVYFCASSQDSFWGAGTNNTGELFFGEGSRLTVL.

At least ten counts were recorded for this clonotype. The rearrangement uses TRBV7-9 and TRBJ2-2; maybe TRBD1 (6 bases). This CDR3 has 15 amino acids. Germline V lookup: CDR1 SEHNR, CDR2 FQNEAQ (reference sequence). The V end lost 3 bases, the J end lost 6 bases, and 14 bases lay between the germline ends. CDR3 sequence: CASSFVQGKSGELFF. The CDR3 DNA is TGTGCCAGCAGCTTTGTTCAGGGGAAGTCCGGGGAGCTGTTTTTT.